The 14 T cell receptor beta chains given below trace back to one sample, sequenced in a study of vaccination effects on CD4 cells after COVID-19 (dated by TCRdb to about 2022). In the ViraFEST assay, PBMC were stimulated with viral peptide pools, and antigen-specific CD4+ T cell clonotypes were then identified by expansion using TCR sequencing. After around 11 days of culture, CD4+ T cells were isolated with the EasySep CD4+ T cell isolation kit. None of the healthy vaccine recipients had a prior SARS-CoV-2 infection, which was confirmed by nucleocapsid antibody tests that came back negative both before and after vaccination. Libraries came from the immunoSEQ multiplex PCR assay. Imported from immuneACCESS, the table was reduced by TCRdb to in-frame sequences with V and J called. These copies leave out some clones; in studies compared against another copy, an unresolved V gene accounts for under half, and the cause of the remainder is not known. This sample has over 60,000 clones in its table, and 70% to 80% of those were observed once. The top ten hold 2.8% of the sample.

These TCRs are of unknown antigen specificity. Specimen: CD4+ T cells from PBMCs cultured with HCoV-NL63 spike peptides, collected before COVID-19 vaccination. The cell subset or site label, read with the paper, signifies: HCoV-NL63 spike overlapping peptide pool stimulation. Receptors were obtained from a human donor who received a COVID-19 vaccine.

V and J are TRBV6-5 and TRBJ2-1; possible D gene TRBD1, 5 bases. The CDR3 is made up of 15 amino acids. V gave up 2 bases and J gave up 2 bases, with 10 bases separating them. Germline values: CDR1 MNHEY, CDR2 SVGAGI. CDR3 amino acids: CASSYQRGTYNEQFF. CDR3 coding DNA: TGTGCCAGCAGTTACCAAAGGGGTACCTACAATGAGCAGTTCTTC.

This clone came up once. The chain combines TRBV7-3 with TRBJ2-5, with D perhaps TRBD1 or TRBD2 (5 bases each). This CDR3 region has 14 residues. The V end lost 2 bases, the J end lost 3 bases, and 10 bases lay between the germline ends. Germline loops: CDR1 SGHTA, CDR2 FQGTGA. Written as DNA, the CDR3 is TGTGCCAGCAGCTTACTCGGGACGAAAGAGACCCAGTACTTC. It codes for CASSLLGTKETQYF.

This sequence joins TRBV11-3 and TRBJ2-2, with a tentative D call TRBD1 (6 bases). CDR3 length equals 16 residues. The V gene lost 8 bases and the J gene lost 1 base, with 17 bases spanning the gap. CDR1 SGHNT and CDR2 YENEEA come from the germline V gene. CDR3 bases: TGTGCCAGCCAGGACATAGACAGGAGGAACACCGGGGAGCTGTTTTTT. Translation gives CASQDIDRRNTGELFF.

This clone was counted between two and nine times. This sequence joins TRBV11-2 and TRBJ1-4; the D is unclear. The CDR3 contains 18 residues. Per germline, CDR1 SGHAT and CDR2 FQNNGV. V was pared by 1 base and J by 0 bases, with 15 bases between. CDR3 nucleotide sequence: TGTGCCAGCAGCTTAGGTAGGCGGGCCGCCGCAACTAATGAAAAACTGTTTTTT. It yields the protein CASSLGRRAAATNEKLFF.

The rearrangement joins TRBV5-1 to TRBJ2-5, with 10 bases aligning to TRBD1. Germline CDR1 reads SGHRS; CDR2 reads YFSETQ. The CDR3 runs 16 residues. After removal of 4 bases from V and 3 bases from J, the junction contained 9 bases not matched to a gene. The CDR3 spells CASSGDRGREEETQYF. The CDR3 bases are TGCGCCAGCAGCGGCGACAGGGGGCGGGAAGAAGAGACCCAGTACTTC.

In its sample, this clone was seen once. The V and J genes are TRBV7-3 and TRBJ1-1, with D possibly TRBD1 on 5 matching bases. The CDR3 contains 15 residues. V shed 5 bases and J shed 3 bases, with 16 bases lying between them. In germline, CDR1 is SGHTA, CDR2 FQGTGA. The CDR3 protein is CASSKRGLGDTEAFF. The CDR3 bases are TGTGCCAGCAGCAAGCGAGGGCTGGGGGACACTGAAGCTTTCTTT.

This sequence joins TRBV6-6 and TRBJ2-1; TRBD2 matches 8 bases. This CDR3 contains 15 residues. Germline V gene data show CDR1 as MNHNY and CDR2 as SVGAGI (reference sequence). The ends lost 5 bases at V and 9 bases at J; junction bases unmatched: 12. The DNA of the CDR3 is TGTGCCAGCAGTCGGGGGGGCCGTGCGCGCGGTGAGCAGTTCTTC. Residues: CASSRGGRARGEQFF.

The V and J genes are TRBV19 and TRBJ1-1, with D unresolved. Per the germline V gene, CDR1 is LNHDA and CDR2 is SQIVND (reference sequence). Trimming removed 4 bases from V and 0 bases from J, with 9 bases in between. This CDR3 contains 14 residues. The CDR3 nucleotides read TGTGCCAGTAGTAGGTCCGTCATGAACACTGAAGCTTTCTTT. Protein product: CASSRSVMNTEAFF. The whole variable domain, remainder taken from reference TRBV19 and TRBJ1-1, is DGGITQSPKYLFRKEGQNVTLSCEQNLNHDAMYWYRQDPGQGLRLIYYSQIVNDFQKGDIAEGYSVSREKKESFPLTVTSAQKNPTAFYLCASSRSVMNTEAFFGQGTRLTVV.

The chain is built from TRBV6-1 and TRBJ2-5, with 11 nucleotides matching TRBD1. CDR1 is MNHNS and CDR2 is SASEGT in the germline V gene. There are 17 residues in the CDR3. V was clipped by 0 bases and J by 1 base; unmatched bases: 4. CDR3 sequence (DNA): TGTGCCAGCAGTGAAGCCGGGACAGGGGGGAGCCAAGAGACCCAGTACTTC. Amino acid sequence: CASSEAGTGGSQETQYF.

The J gene is TRBJ1-4, the V gene TRBV3-1 (or the pseudogene TRBV3-2); tentatively, D is TRBD1 (5 bases). Per germline, CDR1 LGHDT and CDR2 YNNKEL (reference sequence). V was cut by 3 bases and J by 7 bases, with 9 bases left in between. CDR3 length: 13 amino acids. The CDR3 DNA is TGTGCCAGCAGCCAGGGACTAAGTGAAAAACTGTTTTTT. This translates into CASSQGLSEKLFF.

The J gene is TRBJ2-2, the V gene TRBV3-1 (or the pseudogene TRBV3-2); the match to TRBD2 covers 11 bases. The germline CDR1 and CDR2 sequences are LGHDT and YNNKEL (reference sequence). The CDR3 contains 16 residues. V was clipped by 5 bases and J by 6 bases; unmatched bases: 8. In DNA, the CDR3 is TGTGCCAGCAGCAAATTAGCGGGGGGGACGGCCGGGGAGCTGTTTTTT. It encodes CASSKLAGGTAGELFF.

The J gene is TRBJ1-5, the V gene TRBV21-1; the D call of TRBD1 is as the table states it, not checked on the DNA. TRBV21-1 is a documented pseudogene. The CDR3 is made up of 16 amino acids. Written as DNA, the CDR3 is TGTGCCAGCAGCAGCGAAACAGATTATAGCAATCAGCCCCAGCATTTT. It is translated as CASSSETDYSNQPQHF.

In its sample, this clone was seen once. The same CDR3 also results from other DNA sequences found in this sample. The chain employs TRBV29-1 and TRBJ1-2, with D unresolved. In germline, CDR1 is SQVTM, CDR2 ANQGSEA. The germline V and J ends were trimmed by 0 bases and 4 bases, with 0 bases remaining between them. The CDR3 is made up of 10 amino acids. The CDR3 DNA is TGCAGCGTTGAAGACTATGGCTACACCTTC. It codes for CSVEDYGYTF.

The genes are TRBV5-1 and TRBJ1-1; 9 bases are a match to TRBD1. Looked up from germline, CDR1 is SGHRS and CDR2 is YFSETQ. Germline trimming cut 4 bases from V and 1 base from J; bases unmatched to any gene: 5. The CDR3 is made up of 15 amino acids. CDR3 residues: CASSARQGGNTEAFF. DNA for the CDR3: TGCGCCAGCAGCGCCAGACAGGGGGGGAACACTGAAGCTTTCTTT.